These 2 T cell receptor beta chains were all obtained from the same sample, sequenced in a study of cytomegalovirus exposure and HLA in healthy donors. The PCR ran on 60 Vbeta and 13 Jbeta primers. TCRdb keeps only in-frame clones here, not all; method: immunoSEQ multiplex PCR. The sample carries about 130,000 clones, around 83% recorded once. Sequenced input: PBMCs. These receptors all come from a human donor in good health.

The chain joins TRBV19 to TRBJ2-7; 7 bases align to TRBD2. The CDR3 is made up of 13 amino acids. The germline gives CDR1 LNHDA, CDR2 SQIVND (reference sequence). J was trimmed by 5 bases and V by 6 bases; bases with no gene match: 7. In DNA form, the CDR3 reads TGTGCCAGTAGGTGGGAGGGCGCCAACGAGCAGTACTTC. It encodes CASRWEGANEQYF.

CDR3: CASSLAGPLAGANVLTF. CDR3 nucleotides: TGTGCCAGCAGTTTGGCAGGGCCTCTGGCTGGGGCCAACGTCCTGACTTTC. The chain recombines TRBV27 with TRBJ2-6; a weak D match, TRBD1 (5 bases). Trimming took off 3 bases at V and 2 bases at J, with 14 bases between the two ends. The V gene's germline CDR1 is MNHEY and CDR2 SMNVEV (reference sequence). The CDR3 covers 17 residues.